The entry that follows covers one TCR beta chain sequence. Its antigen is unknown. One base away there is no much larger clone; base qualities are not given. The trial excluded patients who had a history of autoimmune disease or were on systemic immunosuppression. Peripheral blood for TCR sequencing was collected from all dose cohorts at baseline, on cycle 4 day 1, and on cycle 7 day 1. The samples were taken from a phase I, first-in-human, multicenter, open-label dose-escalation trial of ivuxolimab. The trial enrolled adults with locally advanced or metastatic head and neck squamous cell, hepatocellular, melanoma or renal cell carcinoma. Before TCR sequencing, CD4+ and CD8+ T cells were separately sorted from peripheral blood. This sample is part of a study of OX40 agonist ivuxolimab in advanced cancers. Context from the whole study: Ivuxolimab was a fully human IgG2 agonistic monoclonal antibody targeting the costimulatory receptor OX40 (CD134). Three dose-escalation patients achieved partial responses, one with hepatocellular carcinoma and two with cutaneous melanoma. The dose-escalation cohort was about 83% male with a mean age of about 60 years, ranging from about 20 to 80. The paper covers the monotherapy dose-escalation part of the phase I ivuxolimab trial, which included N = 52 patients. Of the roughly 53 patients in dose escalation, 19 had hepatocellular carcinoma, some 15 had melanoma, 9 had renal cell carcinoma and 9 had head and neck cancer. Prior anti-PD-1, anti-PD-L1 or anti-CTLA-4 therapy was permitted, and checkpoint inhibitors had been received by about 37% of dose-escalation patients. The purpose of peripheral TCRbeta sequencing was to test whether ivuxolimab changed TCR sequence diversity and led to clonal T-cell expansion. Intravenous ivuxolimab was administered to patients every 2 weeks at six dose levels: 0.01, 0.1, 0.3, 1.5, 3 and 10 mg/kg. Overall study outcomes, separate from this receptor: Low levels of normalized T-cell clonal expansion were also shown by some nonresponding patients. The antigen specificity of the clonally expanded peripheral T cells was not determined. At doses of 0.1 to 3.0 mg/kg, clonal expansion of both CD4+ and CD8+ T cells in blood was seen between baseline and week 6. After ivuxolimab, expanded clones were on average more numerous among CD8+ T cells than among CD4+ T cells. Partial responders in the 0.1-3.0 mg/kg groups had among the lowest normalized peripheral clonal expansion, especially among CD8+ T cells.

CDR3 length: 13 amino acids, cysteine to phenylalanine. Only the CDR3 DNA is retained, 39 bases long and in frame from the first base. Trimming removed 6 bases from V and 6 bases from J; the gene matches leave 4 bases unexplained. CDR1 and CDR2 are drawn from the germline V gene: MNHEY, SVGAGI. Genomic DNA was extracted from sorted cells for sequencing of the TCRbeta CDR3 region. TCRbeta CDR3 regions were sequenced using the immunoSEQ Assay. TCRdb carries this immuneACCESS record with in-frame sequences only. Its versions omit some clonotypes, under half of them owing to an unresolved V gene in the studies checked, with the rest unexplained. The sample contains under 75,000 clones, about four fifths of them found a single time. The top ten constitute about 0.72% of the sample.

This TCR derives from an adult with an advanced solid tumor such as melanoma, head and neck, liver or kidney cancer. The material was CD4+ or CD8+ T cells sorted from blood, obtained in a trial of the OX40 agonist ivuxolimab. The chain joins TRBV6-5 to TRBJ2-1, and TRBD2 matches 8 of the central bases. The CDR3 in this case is CASRASGLNEQFF. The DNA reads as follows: TGTGCCAGCAGGGCTAGCGGGCTCAATGAGCAGTTCTTC.